Listed below are T cell receptor beta chains from one sample, sequenced in a study of OX40 agonist ivuxolimab in advanced cancers. Libraries were prepared by immunoSEQ multiplex PCR; TCRdb keeps only in-frame clonotypes and omits some of them. The sample gives approximately 37,000 clones, roughly 84% of which show up once; approximately 1.8% is in the top ten. Here the sequenced sample was CD4+ or CD8+ T cells sorted from blood, taken in a trial of the OX40 agonist ivuxolimab. All receptors derive from an adult with an advanced solid tumor such as melanoma, head and neck, liver or kidney cancer. The CDR3 runs from the conserved cysteine through the conserved F or W. The D gene is left open where the match is weak. Expanded clones are given a class, and other clones once, few, many or no size at all.

V gene: TRBV30; clone size: -; J gene: TRBJ1-5; D gene: -; CDR3 protein: CAWSVSGNQPQHF; CDR3 DNA: TGTGCCTGGAGTGTCTCCGGGAATCAGCCCCAGCATTTT
V gene: TRBV7-2; clone size: -; J gene: TRBJ2-4; D gene: TRBD2; CDR3 protein: CASRGLAGEGNIQYF; CDR3 DNA: TGTGCCAGCAGGGGACTAGCGGGAGAGGGAAACATTCAGTACTTC
V gene: TRBV18; clone size: -; J gene: TRBJ2-7; D gene: TRBD1; CDR3 protein: CASSPGTDYEQYF; CDR3 DNA: TGTGCCAGCTCACCCGGGACAGACTACGAGCAGTACTTC
V gene: TRBV30; clone size: -; J gene: TRBJ2-7; D gene: -; CDR3 protein: CAWSYSHYEQYF; CDR3 DNA: TGTGCCTGGAGTTATAGCCACTACGAGCAGTACTTC
V gene: TRBV7-2; clone size: -; J gene: TRBJ2-5; D gene: -; CDR3 protein: CASSLRWGGETQYF; CDR3 DNA: TGTGCCAGCAGCTTACGTTGGGGAGGAGAGACCCAGTACTTC
V gene: TRBV4-2; clone size: once; J gene: TRBJ2-1; D gene: TRBD2; CDR3 protein: CASSQDGLAGVNEQFF; CDR3 DNA: TGTGCCAGCAGCCAAGACGGTCTAGCGGGGGTCAATGAGCAGTTCTTC
V gene: TRBV28; clone size: -; J gene: TRBJ2-5; D gene: TRBD1; CDR3 protein: CASQDRGREQYF; CDR3 DNA: TGTGCCAGCCAGGACAGGGGTAGGGAGCAGTACTTC
V gene: TRBV6-6; clone size: -; J gene: TRBJ1-2; D gene: TRBD1; CDR3 protein: CASRTGAPYGYTF; CDR3 DNA: TGTGCCAGCAGAACAGGGGCCCCTTATGGCTACACCTTC
V gene: TRBV6-1; clone size: -; J gene: TRBJ1-5; D gene: -; CDR3 protein: CASSSGPNSNQPQHF; CDR3 DNA: TGTGCCAGCAGCTCCGGGCCCAATAGCAATCAGCCCCAGCATTTT
V gene: TRBV5-1; clone size: -; J gene: TRBJ2-1; D gene: -; CDR3 protein: CASSLGHVGSYNEQFF; CDR3 DNA: TGCGCCAGCAGCCTGGGACATGTAGGGTCCTACAATGAGCAGTTCTTC
V gene: TRBV30; clone size: -; J gene: TRBJ2-2; D gene: -; CDR3 protein: CAWSVQGAGELFF; CDR3 DNA: TGTGCCTGGAGTGTACAGGGAGCCGGGGAGCTGTTTTTT
V gene: TRBV27; clone size: medium-sized; J gene: TRBJ2-2; D gene: TRBD2; CDR3 protein: CASSSLLGTSGTTGELFF; CDR3 DNA: TGTGCCAGCAGTTCCTTACTCGGGACTAGCGGGACGACCGGGGAGCTGTTTTTT
V gene: TRBV6-4; clone size: -; J gene: TRBJ2-2; D gene: TRBD2; CDR3 protein: CASSDPAGGSPGELFF; CDR3 DNA: TGTGCCAGCAGTGACCCAGCGGGAGGTTCTCCCGGGGAGCTGTTTTTT
V gene: TRBV27; clone size: -; J gene: TRBJ2-7; D gene: TRBD2; CDR3 protein: CASSLSGGRTEQYF; CDR3 DNA: TGTGCCAGCAGTTTAAGCGGGGGTAGGACCGAGCAGTACTTC
V gene: TRBV5-1; clone size: -; J gene: TRBJ2-2; D gene: TRBD1; CDR3 protein: CASSIWDRAGELFF; CDR3 DNA: TGCGCCAGCAGCATTTGGGACAGGGCCGGGGAGCTGTTTTTT
V gene: TRBV2; clone size: -; J gene: TRBJ2-3; D gene: TRBD1; CDR3 protein: CASLGQGTDTQYF; CDR3 DNA: TGTGCCAGCTTGGGACAGGGAACAGATACGCAGTATTTT
V gene: TRBV23-1; clone size: once; J gene: TRBJ1-1; D gene: -; CDR3 protein: CASSLQNTEAFF; CDR3 DNA: TGCGCCAGCAGTCTTCAAAACACTGAAGCTTTCTTT
V gene: TRBV9; clone size: -; J gene: TRBJ1-3; D gene: -; CDR3 protein: CASSVSLIDTIYF; CDR3 DNA: TGTGCCAGCAGCGTGTCCCTGATAGACACCATATATTTT
V gene: TRBV6-6; clone size: -; J gene: TRBJ2-7; D gene: -; CDR3 protein: CASSLPGALKEYF; CDR3 DNA: TGTGCCAGCAGCCTACCGGGAGCCCTCAAAGAGTACTTC
V gene: TRBV27; clone size: -; J gene: TRBJ1-1; D gene: TRBD1; CDR3 protein: CASSMTGALNTEAFF; CDR3 DNA: TGTGCCAGCAGCATGACAGGGGCACTCAACACTGAAGCTTTCTTT
V gene: TRBV6-1; clone size: -; J gene: TRBJ2-1; D gene: TRBD2; CDR3 protein: CASSVSSGRHNEQFF; CDR3 DNA: TGTGCCAGCAGTGTATCTAGCGGGAGACACAATGAGCAGTTCTTC
V gene: TRBV10-2; clone size: -; J gene: TRBJ2-7; D gene: -; CDR3 protein: CASSEYGGGSSLNEQYF; CDR3 DNA: TGCGCCAGCAGTGAGTACGGGGGCGGGTCATCTCTCAACGAGCAGTACTTC
V gene: TRBV28; clone size: -; J gene: TRBJ1-3; D gene: -; CDR3 protein: CASTPGGRGNTIYF; CDR3 DNA: TGTGCAAGCACGCCCGGTGGCAGAGGAAACACCATATATTTT
V gene: TRBV4-1; clone size: -; J gene: TRBJ2-5; D gene: -; CDR3 protein: CASSQDPLAWETQYF; CDR3 DNA: TGCGCCAGCAGCCAAGATCCCCTAGCCTGGGAGACCCAGTACTTC
V gene: TRBV4-1; clone size: -; J gene: TRBJ1-2; D gene: TRBD1; CDR3 protein: CASSHHGAGGANYGYTF; CDR3 DNA: TGCGCCAGCAGCCACCATGGGGCAGGGGGCGCCAACTATGGCTACACCTTC
V gene: TRBV6-5; clone size: once; J gene: TRBJ2-5; D gene: -; CDR3 protein: CASSRSGETQYF; CDR3 DNA: TGTGCCAGCAGCCGGTCGGGTGAGACCCAGTACTTC
V gene: TRBV11-2; clone size: -; J gene: TRBJ1-2; D gene: -; CDR3 protein: CASSLRGSIGGYTF; CDR3 DNA: TGTGCCAGCAGCTTACGGGGGTCCATAGGAGGCTACACCTTC
V gene: TRBV28; clone size: -; J gene: TRBJ2-7; D gene: -; CDR3 protein: CASSGAGSRHEQYF; CDR3 DNA: TGTGCCAGCAGTGGGGCGGGAAGCAGGCACGAGCAGTACTTC
V gene: TRBV7-9; clone size: -; J gene: TRBJ2-7; D gene: -; CDR3 protein: CASSQAGQGRNEQYF; CDR3 DNA: TGTGCCAGCAGCCAAGCGGGCCAGGGGAGGAACGAGCAGTACTTC
V gene: TRBV2; clone size: -; J gene: TRBJ2-7; D gene: -; CDR3 protein: CASSGFRVFSYEQYF; CDR3 DNA: TGTGCCAGCAGTGGCTTTCGGGTTTTCAGCTACGAGCAGTACTTC
V gene: TRBV2; clone size: few; J gene: TRBJ1-5; D gene: TRBD1; CDR3 protein: CASNRQGNNQPQHF; CDR3 DNA: TGTGCCAGCAATAGACAGGGGAACAATCAGCCCCAGCATTTT
V gene: TRBV19; clone size: -; J gene: TRBJ1-1; D gene: -; CDR3 protein: CASSITPGNTEAFF; CDR3 DNA: TGTGCCAGTAGCATTACACCAGGAAACACTGAAGCTTTCTTT
V gene: TRBV5-6; clone size: -; J gene: TRBJ2-1; D gene: -; CDR3 protein: CASSSGAFRQFF; CDR3 DNA: TGTGCCAGCAGTTCAGGGGCGTTTCGGCAGTTCTTC
V gene: TRBV6-5; clone size: once; J gene: TRBJ2-3; D gene: -; CDR3 protein: CASSYSPPGAGDTQYF; CDR3 DNA: TGTGCCAGCAGTTACTCCCCCCCGGGGGCTGGAGATACGCAGTATTTT
V gene: TRBV10-1; clone size: -; J gene: TRBJ1-1; D gene: -; CDR3 protein: CASSESRNTEAFF; CDR3 DNA: TGCGCCAGCAGTGAGTCGAGGAACACTGAAGCTTTCTTT
V gene: TRBV9; clone size: -; J gene: TRBJ2-3; D gene: TRBD2; CDR3 protein: CASSAPSSGFTDTQYF; CDR3 DNA: TGTGCCAGCAGCGCCCCCTCTAGCGGCTTCACAGATACGCAGTATTTT
V gene: TRBV11-3; clone size: -; J gene: TRBJ2-1; D gene: -; CDR3 protein: CASSLGYNEQFF; CDR3 DNA: TGTGCCAGCAGCTTAGGTTACAATGAGCAGTTCTTC
V gene: TRBV7-3; clone size: -; J gene: TRBJ2-3; D gene: TRBD1; CDR3 protein: CASSEVDRGRSTDTQYF; CDR3 DNA: TGTGCCAGCAGCGAAGTAGACAGGGGAAGAAGCACAGATACGCAGTATTTT
V gene: TRBV5-5; clone size: once; J gene: TRBJ2-2; D gene: TRBD2; CDR3 protein: CASSLLTGGPVGELFF; CDR3 DNA: TGTGCCAGCAGCTTGCTTACGGGAGGGCCGGTCGGGGAGCTGTTTTTT
V gene: TRBV18; clone size: -; J gene: TRBJ2-7; D gene: -; CDR3 protein: CASSPLGRVGEQYF; CDR3 DNA: TGTGCCAGCTCACCACTGGGAAGGGTGGGCGAGCAGTACTTC
V gene: TRBV11-2; clone size: -; J gene: TRBJ1-1; D gene: -; CDR3 protein: CASISWGTSEAFF; CDR3 DNA: TGTGCCAGCATCTCGTGGGGGACTTCCGAAGCTTTCTTT
V gene: TRBV7-2; clone size: -; J gene: TRBJ2-1; D gene: TRBD2; CDR3 protein: CASSLVPSGGVDEQFF; CDR3 DNA: TGTGCCAGCAGCTTAGTTCCTAGCGGGGGGGTGGACGAGCAGTTCTTC
V gene: TRBV25-1; clone size: -; J gene: TRBJ2-6; D gene: -; CDR3 protein: CASSEWDGLSGANVLTF; CDR3 DNA: TGTGCCAGCAGTGAATGGGACGGCCTCTCTGGGGCCAACGTCCTGACTTTC
V gene: TRBV6-5; clone size: -; J gene: TRBJ2-2; D gene: TRBD1; CDR3 protein: CASRDRGGSGELFF; CDR3 DNA: TGTGCCAGCAGAGACAGGGGAGGTTCCGGGGAGCTGTTTTTT
V gene: TRBV6-1; clone size: -; J gene: TRBJ2-7; D gene: TRBD1; CDR3 protein: CASSETGTGGDEQYF; CDR3 DNA: TGTGCCAGCAGTGAAACCGGGACAGGGGGCGACGAGCAGTACTTC
V gene: TRBV14; clone size: -; J gene: TRBJ1-1; D gene: -; CDR3 protein: CASSPKSGVGNTEAFF; CDR3 DNA: TGTGCCAGCAGCCCCAAGTCAGGGGTAGGGAACACTGAAGCTTTCTTT
V gene: TRBV12-5; clone size: -; J gene: TRBJ2-7; D gene: -; CDR3 protein: CAIDGGRGEQYF; CDR3 DNA: TGTGCAATTGACGGGGGTCGGGGCGAGCAGTACTTC
V gene: TRBV28; clone size: -; J gene: TRBJ1-5; D gene: -; CDR3 protein: CASSFLRGGGNQPQHF; CDR3 DNA: TGTGCCAGCAGTTTTCTCAGGGGAGGAGGCAATCAGCCCCAGCATTTT
V gene: TRBV9; clone size: once; J gene: TRBJ2-3; D gene: -; CDR3 protein: CASSSRFGSTDTQYF; CDR3 DNA: TGTGCCAGCAGCTCTCGCTTCGGTAGCACAGATACGCAGTATTTT
V gene: TRBV2; clone size: -; J gene: TRBJ2-7; D gene: TRBD1; CDR3 protein: CASTGGLNEQYF; CDR3 DNA: TGTGCCAGCACAGGGGGCTTGAACGAGCAGTACTTC
V gene: TRBV7-3; clone size: -; J gene: TRBJ2-3; D gene: TRBD2; CDR3 protein: CASSLVAGEADTQYF; CDR3 DNA: TGTGCCAGCAGCTTAGTAGCGGGAGAGGCAGATACGCAGTATTTT
V gene: TRBV27; clone size: -; J gene: TRBJ2-5; D gene: TRBD1; CDR3 protein: CASSQRGQREQYF; CDR3 DNA: TGTGCCAGCAGCCAAAGGGGGCAAAGGGAGCAGTACTTC
V gene: TRBV4-1; clone size: few; J gene: TRBJ1-2; D gene: -; CDR3 protein: CASSQVVVNNYGYTF; CDR3 DNA: TGCGCCAGCAGCCAAGTTGTCGTAAATAACTATGGCTACACCTTC
V gene: TRBV19; clone size: -; J gene: TRBJ2-2; D gene: TRBD2; CDR3 protein: CASSIGVGAGRGSGELFF; CDR3 DNA: TGTGCCAGTAGTATAGGGGTAGGAGCGGGACGGGGTTCCGGGGAGCTGTTTTTT